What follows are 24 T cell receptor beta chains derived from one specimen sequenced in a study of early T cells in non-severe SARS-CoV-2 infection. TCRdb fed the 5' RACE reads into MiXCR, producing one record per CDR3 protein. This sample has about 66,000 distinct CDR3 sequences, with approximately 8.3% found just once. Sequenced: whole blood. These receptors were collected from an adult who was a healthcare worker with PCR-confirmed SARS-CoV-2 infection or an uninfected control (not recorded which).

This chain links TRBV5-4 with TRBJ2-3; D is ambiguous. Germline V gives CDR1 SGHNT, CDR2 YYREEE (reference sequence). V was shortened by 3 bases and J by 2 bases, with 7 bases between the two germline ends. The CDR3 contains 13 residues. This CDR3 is CASSSPHTDTQYF. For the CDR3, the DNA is TGTGCCAGCAGCTCGCCCCACACAGATACGCAGTATTTT.

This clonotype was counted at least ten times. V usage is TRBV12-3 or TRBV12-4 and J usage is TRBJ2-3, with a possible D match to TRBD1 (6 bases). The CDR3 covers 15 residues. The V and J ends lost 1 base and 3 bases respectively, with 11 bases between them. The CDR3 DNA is TGTGCCAGCAGTTTAGGAGGGGGAGAGACAGATACGCAGTATTTT. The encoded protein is CASSLGGGETDTQYF.

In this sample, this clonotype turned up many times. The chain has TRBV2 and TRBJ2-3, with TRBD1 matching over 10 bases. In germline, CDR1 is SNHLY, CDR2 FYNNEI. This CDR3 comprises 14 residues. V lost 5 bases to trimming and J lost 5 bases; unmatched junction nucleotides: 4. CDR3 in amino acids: CASSTGQGGDTQYF. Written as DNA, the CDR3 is TGTGCCAGCAGTACAGGACAGGGGGGAGATACGCAGTATTTT.

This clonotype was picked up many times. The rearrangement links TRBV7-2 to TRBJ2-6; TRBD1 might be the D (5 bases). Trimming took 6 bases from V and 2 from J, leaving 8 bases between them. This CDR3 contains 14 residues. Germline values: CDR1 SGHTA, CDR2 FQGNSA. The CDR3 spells CASSQGTGANVLTF. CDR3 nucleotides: TGTGCCAGCAGTCAGGGTACTGGGGCCAACGTCCTGACTTTC.

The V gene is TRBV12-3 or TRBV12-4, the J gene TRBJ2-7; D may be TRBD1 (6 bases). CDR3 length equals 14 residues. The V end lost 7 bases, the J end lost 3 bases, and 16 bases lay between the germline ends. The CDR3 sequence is CASTLGARLYEQYF. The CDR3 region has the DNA TGTGCCAGCACCCTGGGGGCTCGACTCTACGAGCAGTACTTC.

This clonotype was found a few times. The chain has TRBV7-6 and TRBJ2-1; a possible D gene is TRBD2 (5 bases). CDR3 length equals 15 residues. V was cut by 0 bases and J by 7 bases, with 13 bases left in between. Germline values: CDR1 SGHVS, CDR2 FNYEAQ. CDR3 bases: TGTGCCAGCAGCTTAGCAGTGGGAGTAAGGAATGAGCAGTTCTTC. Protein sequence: CASSLAVGVRNEQFF. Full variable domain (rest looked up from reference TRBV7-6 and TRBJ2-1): GAGVSQSPRYKVTKRGQDVALRCDPISGHVSLYWYRQALGQGPEFLTYFNYEAQQDKSGLPNDRFSAERPEGSISTLTIQRTEQRDSAMYRCASSLAVGVRNEQFFGPGTRLTVL.

CDR3 DNA: TGTGCCAGCAGCTTAGCGGGGGCCTCCACAGATACGCAGTATTTT. Encoded protein: CASSLAGASTDTQYF. The V call is TRBV7-2, the J call TRBJ2-3, with a possible D match to TRBD1 (6 bases). Germline CDR1 reads SGHTA; CDR2 reads FQGNSA. V lost 0 bases and J 2 bases, leaving 9 bases between the germline ends. The CDR3 totals 15 residues.

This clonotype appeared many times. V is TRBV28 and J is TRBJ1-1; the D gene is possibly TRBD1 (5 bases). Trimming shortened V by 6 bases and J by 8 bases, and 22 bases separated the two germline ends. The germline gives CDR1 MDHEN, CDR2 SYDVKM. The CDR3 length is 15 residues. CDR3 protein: CASSPTGTETTEAFF. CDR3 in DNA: TGTGCCAGCAGCCCCACCGGGACCGAAACGACCGAAGCTTTCTTT. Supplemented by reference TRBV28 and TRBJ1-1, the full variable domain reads DVKVTQSSRYLVKRTGEKVFLECVQDMDHENMFWYRQDPGLGLRLIYFSYDVKMKEKGDIPEGYSVSREKKERFSLILESASTNQTSMYLCASSPTGTETTEAFFGQGTRLTVV.

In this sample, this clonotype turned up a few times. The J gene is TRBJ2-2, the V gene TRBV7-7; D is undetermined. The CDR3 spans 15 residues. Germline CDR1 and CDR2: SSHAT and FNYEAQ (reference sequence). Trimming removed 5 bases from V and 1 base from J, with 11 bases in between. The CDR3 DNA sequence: TGTGCCAGCAGCCCCCTTGGGCTGAACACCGGGGAGCTGTTTTTT. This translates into CASSPLGLNTGELFF.

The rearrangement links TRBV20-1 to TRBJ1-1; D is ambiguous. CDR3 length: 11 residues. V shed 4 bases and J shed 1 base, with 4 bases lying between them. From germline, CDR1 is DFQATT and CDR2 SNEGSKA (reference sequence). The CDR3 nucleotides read TGCAGTGCTACAGGGAACACTGAAGCTTTCTTT. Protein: CSATGNTEAFF.

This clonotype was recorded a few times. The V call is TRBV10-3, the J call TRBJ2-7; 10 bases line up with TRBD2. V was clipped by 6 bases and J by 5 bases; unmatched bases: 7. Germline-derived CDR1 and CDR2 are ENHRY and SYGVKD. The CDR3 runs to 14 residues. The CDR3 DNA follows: TGTGCCATCAGCCTACTAGCGGGAAAAAACGAGCAGTACTTC. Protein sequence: CAISLLAGKNEQYF.

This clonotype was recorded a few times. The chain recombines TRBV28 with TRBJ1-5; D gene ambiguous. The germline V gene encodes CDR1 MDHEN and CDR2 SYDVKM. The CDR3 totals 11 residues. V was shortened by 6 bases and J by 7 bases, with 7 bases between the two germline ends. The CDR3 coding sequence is TGTGCCAGCAGGGAAGGGCAGCCCCAGCATTTT. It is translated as CASREGQPQHF.

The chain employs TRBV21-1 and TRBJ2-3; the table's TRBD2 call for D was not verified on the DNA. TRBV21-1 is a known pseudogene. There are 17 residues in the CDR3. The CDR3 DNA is TGTGCCAGCAGCAAAAGGCTAGCGGGAGTGTTATCTCTTACGCAGTATTTT. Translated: CASSKRLAGVLSLTQYF.

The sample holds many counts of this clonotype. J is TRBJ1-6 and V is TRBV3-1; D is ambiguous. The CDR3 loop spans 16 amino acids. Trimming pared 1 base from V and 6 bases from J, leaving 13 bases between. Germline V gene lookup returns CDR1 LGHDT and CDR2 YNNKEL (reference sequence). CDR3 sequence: CASSQGAGNINSPLHF. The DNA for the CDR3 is TGTGCCAGCAGCCAAGGGGCCGGGAATATTAATTCACCCCTCCACTTT.

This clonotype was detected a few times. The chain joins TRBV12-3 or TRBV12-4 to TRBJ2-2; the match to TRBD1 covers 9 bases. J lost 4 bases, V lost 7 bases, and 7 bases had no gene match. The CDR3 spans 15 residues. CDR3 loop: CASTQQGAGTGELFF. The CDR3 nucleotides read TGTGCCAGCACACAACAGGGGGCAGGCACCGGGGAGCTGTTTTTT.

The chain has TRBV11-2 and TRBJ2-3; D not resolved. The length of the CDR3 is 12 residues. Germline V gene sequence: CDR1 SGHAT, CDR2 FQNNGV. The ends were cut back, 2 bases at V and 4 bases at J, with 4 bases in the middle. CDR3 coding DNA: TGTGCCAGCAGCTTATGGGCAGATACGCAGTATTTT. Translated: CASSLWADTQYF.

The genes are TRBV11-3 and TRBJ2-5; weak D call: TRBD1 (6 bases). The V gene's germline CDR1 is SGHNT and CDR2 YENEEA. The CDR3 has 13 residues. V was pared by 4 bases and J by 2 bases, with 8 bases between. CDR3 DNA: TGTGCCAGCAGCTCTGGACAGCAAGAGACCCAGTACTTC. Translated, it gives CASSSGQQETQYF.

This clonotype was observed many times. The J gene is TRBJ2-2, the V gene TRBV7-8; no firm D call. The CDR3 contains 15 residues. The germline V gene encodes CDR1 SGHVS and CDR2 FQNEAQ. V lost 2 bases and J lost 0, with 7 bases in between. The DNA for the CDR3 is TGTGCCAGCAGCTTAAGGGATTCGAACACCGGGGAGCTGTTTTTT. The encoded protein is CASSLRDSNTGELFF.

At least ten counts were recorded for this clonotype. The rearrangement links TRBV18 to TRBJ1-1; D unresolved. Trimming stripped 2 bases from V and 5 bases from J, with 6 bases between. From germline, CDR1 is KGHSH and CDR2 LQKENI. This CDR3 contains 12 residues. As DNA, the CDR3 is TGTGCCAGCTCACCAGGGATGACTGAAGCTTTCTTT. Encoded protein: CASSPGMTEAFF.

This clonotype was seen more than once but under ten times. CDR3 amino acids: CSATRQNTEAFF. CDR3 bases: TGCAGTGCTACCCGACAAAACACTGAAGCTTTCTTT. V usage is TRBV20-1 and J usage is TRBJ1-1, with D uncertain. The CDR3 runs to 12 residues. CDR1 is DFQATT and CDR2 is SNEGSKA in the germline V gene (reference sequence). The germline V and J ends were trimmed by 4 bases and 2 bases, with 8 bases remaining between them.

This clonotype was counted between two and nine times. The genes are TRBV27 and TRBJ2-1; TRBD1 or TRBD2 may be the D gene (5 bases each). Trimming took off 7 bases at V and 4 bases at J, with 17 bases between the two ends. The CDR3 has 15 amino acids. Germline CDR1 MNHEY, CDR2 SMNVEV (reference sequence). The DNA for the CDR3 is TGTGCCAGCACCACCGGGACCCCCCTTTACAATGAGCAGTTCTTC. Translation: CASTTGTPLYNEQFF.

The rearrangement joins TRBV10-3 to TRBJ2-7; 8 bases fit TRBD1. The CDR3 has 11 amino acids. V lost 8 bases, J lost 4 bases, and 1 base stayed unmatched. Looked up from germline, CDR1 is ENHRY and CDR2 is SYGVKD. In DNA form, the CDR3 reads TGTGCCATCGGGACAGGTTACGAGCAGTACTTC. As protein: CAIGTGYEQYF.

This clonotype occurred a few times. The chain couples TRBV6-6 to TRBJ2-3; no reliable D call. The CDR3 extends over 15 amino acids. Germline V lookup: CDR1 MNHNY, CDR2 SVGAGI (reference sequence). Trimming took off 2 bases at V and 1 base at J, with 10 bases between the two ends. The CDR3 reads CASSYLGGGTDTQYF. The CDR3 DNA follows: TGTGCCAGCAGTTACCTGGGTGGTGGCACAGATACGCAGTATTTT.

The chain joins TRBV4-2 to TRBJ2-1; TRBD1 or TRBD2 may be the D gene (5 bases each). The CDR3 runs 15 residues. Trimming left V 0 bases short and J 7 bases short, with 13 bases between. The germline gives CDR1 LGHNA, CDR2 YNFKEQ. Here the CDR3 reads CASSQDTQGRNEQFF. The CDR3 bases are TGTGCCAGCAGCCAAGATACCCAGGGACGGAATGAGCAGTTCTTC.